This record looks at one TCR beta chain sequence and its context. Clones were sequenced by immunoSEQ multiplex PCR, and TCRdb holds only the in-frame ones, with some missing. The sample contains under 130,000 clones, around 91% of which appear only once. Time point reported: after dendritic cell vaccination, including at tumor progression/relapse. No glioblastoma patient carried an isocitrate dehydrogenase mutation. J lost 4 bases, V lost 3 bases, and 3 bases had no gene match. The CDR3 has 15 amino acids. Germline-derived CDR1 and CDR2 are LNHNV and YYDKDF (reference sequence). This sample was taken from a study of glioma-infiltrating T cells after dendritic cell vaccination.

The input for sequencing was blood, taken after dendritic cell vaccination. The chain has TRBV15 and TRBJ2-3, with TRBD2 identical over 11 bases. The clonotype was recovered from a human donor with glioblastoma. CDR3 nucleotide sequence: TGTGCCACCAGCAGTAGCGGGGGGGCCGCAGATACGCAGTATTTT. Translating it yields CATSSSGGAADTQYF.